The 8 T cell receptor beta chains below all came from one sample that was sequenced in a study of blood T cell repertoires in COVID-19. Repertoires were generated with immunoSEQ multiplex PCR, while TCRdb's copy carries only in-frame clones and drops some. The sample gives 250,000 to 350,000 clones, 90% of which show up once; about 4.5% is in the top ten. Material: PBMCs or T cells enriched from blood (not recorded which). These receptors were collected from a woman aged 18-29 years with acute COVID-19.

The chain carries TRBV30 and TRBJ2-1, with 7 nucleotides matching TRBD2. Germline loops: CDR1 GTSNPN, CDR2 SVGIG (reference sequence). CDR3 length equals 11 residues. V lost 5 bases and J lost 12; bases outside the gene matches: 7. DNA of the CDR3: TGTGCCTGGGGGCGGGGGAACACGCAGTTCTTC. This gives the protein CAWGRGNTQFF.

The rearrangement links TRBV7-9 to TRBJ1-1, with D hard to call. This CDR3 region has 15 residues. The germline CDR1 and CDR2 sequences are SEHNR and FQNEAQ (reference sequence). The V end lost 1 base, the J end lost 3 bases, and 12 bases lay between the germline ends. CDR3 DNA: TGTGCCAGCAGCTTAGGGGTTTTTCGGGACACTGAAGCTTTCTTT. Residues: CASSLGVFRDTEAFF.

V is TRBV5-4 and J is TRBJ1-2; TRBD1 matches 10 bases. The germline V gene has CDR1 SGHNT and CDR2 YYREEE (reference sequence). Trimming removed 4 bases from V and 4 bases from J; junction bases left unmatched: 7. The length of the CDR3 is 15 residues. CDR3 sequence: CASSLRDRGIYGYTF. The DNA for the CDR3 is TGTGCCAGCAGCCTCCGGGACAGGGGCATCTATGGCTACACCTTC.

For the CDR3, the DNA is TGTGCCAGCAGTCCGGGACAGGGGGCCGAACAGCCCCAGCATTTT. This translates into CASSPGQGAEQPQHF. J is TRBJ1-5 and V is TRBV7-6; 12 nucleotides agree with TRBD1. The CDR3 has 15 amino acids. The V gene's germline CDR1 is SGHVS and CDR2 FNYEAQ. Trimming took 6 bases from V and 7 from J; bases not matched to a gene: 7.

The V and J genes are TRBV14 and TRBJ2-7; D might be TRBD1 (6 bases). Germline assignment: CDR1 SGHDN and CDR2 FVKESK. Trimming cost V 7 bases and J 5 bases, with 15 bases left between them. The CDR3 runs to 13 residues. CDR3 in amino acids: CASTLRGSNEQYF. CDR3 bases: TGTGCCAGCACCCTAAGGGGGTCCAACGAGCAGTACTTC.

This chain joins TRBV10-2 and TRBJ2-1; no firm D call. This CDR3 comprises 12 residues. V lost 0 bases and J lost 9, with 6 bases in between. Germline values: CDR1 WSHSY, CDR2 SAAADI. For the CDR3, the DNA is TGCGCCAGCAGTGAGTCGCTGGCTGAGCAGTTCTTC. Encoded protein: CASSESLAEQFF.

The CDR3 here is CASSLGQAGEDYNEQFF. The CDR3 DNA sequence: TGTGCCAGCAGCCTGGGGCAAGCGGGAGAGGATTACAATGAGCAGTTCTTC. V is TRBV7-3 and J is TRBJ2-1; 8 bases fit TRBD2. The V gene's germline CDR1 is SGHTA and CDR2 FQGTGA. The CDR3 sequence is 17 residues long. V gave up 5 bases and J gave up 4 bases; unmatched junction bases: 13.

There are a few counts of this clone. The chain joins TRBV7-9 to TRBJ1-3; 8 bases align to TRBD1. The V gene's germline CDR1 is SEHNR and CDR2 FQNEAQ (reference sequence). The V segment lost 1 base and the J segment 4 bases; nucleotides outside the gene matches: 3. The CDR3 has 15 amino acids. The CDR3 DNA follows: TGTGCCAGCAGCTTAGGGGACAGGTCGGGAAACACCATATATTTT. This gives the protein CASSLGDRSGNTIYF. The full variable domain, rest sourced from reference TRBV7-9 and TRBJ1-3, is DTGVSQNPRHKITKRGQNVTFRCDPISEHNRLYWYRQTLGQGPEFLTYFQNEAQLEKSRLLSDRFSAERPKGSFSTLEIQRTEQGDSAMYLCASSLGDRSGNTIYFGEGSWLTVV.